Each of the 13 T cell receptor beta chains below was sequenced from the same sample in a study of blood T cell repertoires in COVID-19. Repertoires were generated with immunoSEQ multiplex PCR, while TCRdb's copy carries only in-frame clones and drops some. The sample holds around 310,000 clones, around 90% seen once. The specimen sequenced was peripheral blood. These TCRs come from a woman in her forties with COVID-19, enrolled during active disease.

The V and J genes are TRBV4-3 and TRBJ1-1; D is perhaps TRBD1 (5 bases). Germline values: CDR1 LGHNA, CDR2 YSLEER. The CDR3 loop spans 15 amino acids. V dropped 3 bases and J dropped 2 bases, with 13 bases sitting between them. The CDR3, as DNA: TGCGCCAGCAGCCAGGTTGACAGAGGCAACACTGAAGCTTTCTTT. Translation gives CASSQVDRGNTEAFF.

This clone was observed once. This chain joins TRBV6-1 and TRBJ1-5; no clear D gene. Germline V gives CDR1 MNHNS, CDR2 SASEGT. Trimming stripped 2 bases from V and 6 bases from J, with 11 bases between. There are 14 residues in the CDR3. CDR3 coding DNA: TGTGCCAGCAGTGAATTACAACGGGGTCAGCCCCAGCATTTT. It codes for CASSELQRGQPQHF.

The V and J genes are TRBV7-9 and TRBJ1-5; D might be TRBD1 (6 bases). V was pared by 0 bases and J by 5 bases, with 17 bases between. Germline CDR1 is SEHNR and CDR2 is FQNEAQ (reference sequence). The CDR3 has 17 amino acids. The DNA of the CDR3 is TGTGCCAGCAGCTTAGCGCAACACAGGGAGAGGGATCAGCCCCAGCATTTT. Its protein is CASSLAQHRERDQPQHF.

The chain uses TRBV4-3 and TRBJ2-7; 8 bases match TRBD1. Trimming cost V 2 bases and J 4 bases; bases outside gene matches: 7. CDR3 length equals 15 residues. The germline CDR1 and CDR2 sequences are LGHNA and YSLEER. This CDR3 is CASSQLKTGEYEQYF. The DNA for the CDR3 is TGCGCCAGCAGCCAACTTAAGACAGGGGAGTACGAGCAGTACTTC.

The rearrangement joins TRBV28 to TRBJ1-1; TRBD1 is a possible D gene (5 bases). The CDR3 loop spans 15 amino acids. CDR1 is MDHEN and CDR2 is SYDVKM in the germline V gene. With 8 bases removed from V and 1 base from J, the gap between germline ends came to 17 bases. Written as DNA, the CDR3 is TGTGCCAGCTCAACCCCCAGGGATGGGAACACTGAAGCTTTCTTT. Its protein is CASSTPRDGNTEAFF.

The chain joins TRBV5-1 to TRBJ1-3; possibly TRBD1 for D (5 bases). V lost 2 bases and J lost 3, with 6 bases in between. In germline, CDR1 is SGHRS, CDR2 YFSETQ. The CDR3 sequence is 13 residues long. DNA for the CDR3: TGCGCCAGCAGCTTACAGGATGGAAACACCATATATTTT. Translation: CASSLQDGNTIYF.

V is TRBV27 and J is TRBJ2-2, with 11 nucleotides matching TRBD2. The ends lost 5 bases at V and 7 bases at J; junction bases unmatched: 9. This CDR3 comprises 16 residues. Germline V gene data show CDR1 as MNHEY and CDR2 as SMNVEV (reference sequence). The CDR3 region is CASSTDSGRAIGELFF. The CDR3 bases are TGTGCCAGCAGTACAGATAGCGGGAGGGCCATCGGGGAGCTGTTTTTT.

The chain uses TRBV10-3 and TRBJ1-1; D is ambiguous. Germline CDR1 ENHRY, CDR2 SYGVKD. Trimming stripped 0 bases from V and 3 bases from J, with 8 bases between. The CDR3 loop spans 14 amino acids. The CDR3, as DNA: TGTGCCATCAGTGAGTCCGTATCGGACACTGAAGCTTTCTTT. This encodes CAISESVSDTEAFF.

The rearrangement uses TRBV11-3 and TRBJ2-3, with D maybe TRBD2 (6 bases). Germline values: CDR1 SGHNT, CDR2 YENEEA. Trimming stripped 5 bases from V and 0 bases from J, with 15 bases between. The CDR3 sequence is 16 residues long. The CDR3 sequence: CASSPGRLASTDTQYF. As DNA, the CDR3 is TGTGCCAGCAGCCCCGGACGGCTAGCGAGCACAGATACGCAGTATTTT.

This clone has a single count. V gene TRBV28 combines with J gene TRBJ1-4; the D gene is possibly TRBD1 (5 bases). The CDR3 spans 12 residues. V was cut by 5 bases and J by 7 bases, with 8 bases left in between. Per germline, CDR1 MDHEN and CDR2 SYDVKM. The CDR3 nucleotides are TGTGCCAGCAGTAGCCAGGGTGAAAAACTGTTTTTT. This codes for CASSSQGEKLFF.

This clone was seen just once. The chain employs TRBV14 and TRBJ1-1; D may be TRBD1 (5 bases). Trimming cost V 0 bases and J 1 base, with 15 bases left between them. This CDR3 is built from 17 residues. Per germline, CDR1 SGHDN and CDR2 FVKESK. As DNA, the CDR3 is TGTGCCAGCAGCCAAGAGCGGGGCGGGAGACCGAACACTGAAGCTTTCTTT. It codes for CASSQERGGRPNTEAFF.

V and J are TRBV13 and TRBJ2-1; D may be TRBD2 (6 bases). Trimming took 7 bases from V and 3 from J, leaving 10 bases between them. The CDR3 sequence is 13 residues long. CDR1 and CDR2 from the germline V gene are PRHDT and FYEKMQ (reference sequence). CDR3 in amino acids: CASNVGGYNEQFF. CDR3 DNA: TGTGCCAGCAACGTCGGGGGCTACAATGAGCAGTTCTTC.

The CDR3 loop is CASSSWVGGDEQYF. CDR3 bases: TGTGCCAGCAGTTCCTGGGTAGGCGGGGACGAGCAGTACTTC. The V call is TRBV7-8, the J call TRBJ2-7, with TRBD2 as a possible D gene (6 bases). The CDR3 spans 14 residues. Trimming took off 6 bases at V and 5 bases at J, with 17 bases between the two ends. Germline loops: CDR1 SGHVS, CDR2 FQNEAQ.